A single TCR beta chain is shown here with its context. Its antigen remains unknown. Germline V gene data show CDR1 as SGHRS and CDR2 as YFSETQ. The CDR3 totals 15 residues. V shed 0 bases and J shed 0 bases, with 9 bases lying between them. These data originate in a study of T cell responses to AZD1222 COVID-19 vaccine. Findings and caveats of the study: Seropositive at baseline were only six AZD1222 recipients.

Clones were read by immunoSEQ multiplex PCR, and TCRdb kept only the in-frame ones, dropping some. The sample consists of around 140,000 clones, roughly 88% of them appearing once. This chain uses TRBV5-1 with TRBJ1-1; D ambiguous. The source material was peripheral blood, sampled on day 0 of AZD1222 vaccination. The receptor's source is an adult in good health. The CDR3, as DNA: TGCGCCAGCAGCTTGGACGGGATCATGAACACTGAAGCTTTCTTT. It encodes CASSLDGIMNTEAFF.